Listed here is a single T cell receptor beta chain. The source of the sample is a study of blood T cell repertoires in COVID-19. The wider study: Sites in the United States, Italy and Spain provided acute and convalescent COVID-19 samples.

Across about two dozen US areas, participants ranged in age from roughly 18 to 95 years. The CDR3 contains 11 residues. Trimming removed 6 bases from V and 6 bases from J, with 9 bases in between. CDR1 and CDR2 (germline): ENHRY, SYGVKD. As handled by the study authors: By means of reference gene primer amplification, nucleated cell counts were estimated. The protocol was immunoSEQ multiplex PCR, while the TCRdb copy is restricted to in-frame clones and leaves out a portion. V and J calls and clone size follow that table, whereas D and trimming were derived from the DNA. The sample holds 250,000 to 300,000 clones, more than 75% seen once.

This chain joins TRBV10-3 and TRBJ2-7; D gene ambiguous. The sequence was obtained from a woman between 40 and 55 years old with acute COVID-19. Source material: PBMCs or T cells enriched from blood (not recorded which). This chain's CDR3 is CAISNFPEQYF. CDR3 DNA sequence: TGTGCCATCAGCAACTTCCCCGAGCAGTACTTC.